The entry below describes one TCR beta chain. Germline CDR1 MNHEY, CDR2 SMNVEV (reference sequence). Trimming shortened V by 6 bases and J by 5 bases, and 7 bases separated the two germline ends. The CDR3 is 11 amino acids. This record belongs to a study of blood T cell repertoires in COVID-19. Repertoires were generated with immunoSEQ multiplex PCR, while TCRdb's copy carries only in-frame clones and drops some. The sample contains some 260,000 clones, 84% of which appear only once. Sample: PBMCs or T cells enriched from blood (not recorded which). The rearrangement uses TRBV27 and TRBJ2-5; the D gene is possibly TRBD2 (5 bases). This receptor was obtained from a man younger than 45 with acute COVID-19. In nucleotides, the CDR3 is TGTGCCAGCAGGCTAGCTGAGACCCAGTACTTC. This codes for CASRLAETQYF.